This TCR beta chain was retrieved from a study of CD4 T cells in relation to SARS-CoV-2 and coronaviruses. About the study: After less than 11 days of antigen culture, PBMC TCR beta CDR3s were sequenced. Convalescent patients were under ten males and 4 females; two were Hispanic.

Study-level results: Culture-expanded clones reflect memory recall rather than primary priming during culture.

TCRdb's copy holds only in-frame clones and misses some; the assay was immunoSEQ multiplex PCR. The sample consists of tens of thousands of clones, 77% of them appearing once. Naive and memory CD4+ T cells came from enriched cryopreserved PBMCs. Germline CDR1 LNHDA, CDR2 SQIVND (reference sequence). Trimming removed 3 bases at V and 8 bases at J, with 13 bases between. The CDR3 is 14 residues long. In the case of this clone: Its antigen is as yet unknown.

This clonotype was sampled from an adult with COVID-19. Sequencing input: memory CD4+ T cells from PBMCs, cultured in vitro. The gene calls are TRBV19 and TRBJ1-4; D is perhaps TRBD1 (6 bases). The chain's CDR3 is CASSIGQQTEKLFF. DNA of the CDR3: TGTGCCAGTAGTATTGGACAGCAAACCGAAAAACTGTTTTTT.